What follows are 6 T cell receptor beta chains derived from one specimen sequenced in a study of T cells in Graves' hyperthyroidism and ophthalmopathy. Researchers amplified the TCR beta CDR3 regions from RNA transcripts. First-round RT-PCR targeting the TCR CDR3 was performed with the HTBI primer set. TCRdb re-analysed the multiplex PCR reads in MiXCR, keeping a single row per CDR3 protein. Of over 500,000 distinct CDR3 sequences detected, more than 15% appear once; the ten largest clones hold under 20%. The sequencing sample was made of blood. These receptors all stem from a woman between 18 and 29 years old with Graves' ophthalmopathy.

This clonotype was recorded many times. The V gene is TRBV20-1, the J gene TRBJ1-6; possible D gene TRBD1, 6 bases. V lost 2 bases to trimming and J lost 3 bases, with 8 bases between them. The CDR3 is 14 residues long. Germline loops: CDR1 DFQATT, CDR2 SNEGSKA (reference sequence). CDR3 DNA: TGCAGTGCTAGAAGGGACAACTATAATTCACCCCTCCACTTT. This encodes CSARRDNYNSPLHF.

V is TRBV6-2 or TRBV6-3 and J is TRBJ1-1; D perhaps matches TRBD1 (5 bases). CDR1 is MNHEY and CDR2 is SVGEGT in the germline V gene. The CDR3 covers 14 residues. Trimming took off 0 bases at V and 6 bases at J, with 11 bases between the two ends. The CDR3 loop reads CASSYSLGGSEAFF. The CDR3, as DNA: TGTGCCAGCAGTTACTCTCTCGGGGGGTCTGAAGCTTTCTTT.

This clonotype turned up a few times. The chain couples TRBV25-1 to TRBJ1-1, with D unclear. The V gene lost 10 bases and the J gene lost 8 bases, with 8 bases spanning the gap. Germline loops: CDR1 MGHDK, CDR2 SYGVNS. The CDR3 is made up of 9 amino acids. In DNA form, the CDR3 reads TGTGCCACCCCTCGCGAAGCTTTCTTT. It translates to CATPREAFF. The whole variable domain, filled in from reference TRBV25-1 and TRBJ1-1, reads EADIYQTPRYLVIGTGKKITLECSQTMGHDKMYWYQQDPGMELHLIHYSYGVNSTEKGDLSSESTVSRIRTEHFPLTLESARPSHTSQYLCATPREAFFGQGTRLTVV.

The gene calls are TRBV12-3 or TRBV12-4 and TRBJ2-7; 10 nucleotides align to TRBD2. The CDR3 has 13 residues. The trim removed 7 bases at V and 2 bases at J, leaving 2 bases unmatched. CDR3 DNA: TGTGCCAGCAAGCTAGCGGGGGCCTACGAGCAGTACTTC. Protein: CASKLAGAYEQYF.

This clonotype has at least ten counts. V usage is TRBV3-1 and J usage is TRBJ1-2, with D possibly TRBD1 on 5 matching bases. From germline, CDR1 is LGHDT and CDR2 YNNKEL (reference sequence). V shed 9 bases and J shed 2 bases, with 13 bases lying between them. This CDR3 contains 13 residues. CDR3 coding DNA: TGTGCCAGTCGAAGGGGCCGGAACTATGGCTACACCTTC. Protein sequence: CASRRGRNYGYTF.

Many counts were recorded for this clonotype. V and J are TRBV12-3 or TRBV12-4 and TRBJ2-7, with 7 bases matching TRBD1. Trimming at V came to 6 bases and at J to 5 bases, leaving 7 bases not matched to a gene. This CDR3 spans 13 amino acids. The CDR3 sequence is CASRMTGYNEQYF. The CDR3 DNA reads TGTGCCAGCAGGATGACAGGGTACAACGAGCAGTACTTC.